This TCR beta chain came from a study of shared clonotypes between healthy human individuals. Study observations and caveats: Among donors, sharing of clonotypes was expected to be affected by sequencing depth.

Sequencing used immunoSEQ multiplex PCR; TCRdb keeps in-frame clones, though not all of them. Of some 2,000,000 clones listed, roughly 95% are singletons. As to this clone: Its matching antigen is unknown.

The germline V and J ends were trimmed by 1 base and 6 bases, with 15 bases remaining between them. Germline V lookup: CDR1 SEHNR, CDR2 FQNEAQ (reference sequence). This CDR3 contains 15 residues. The sequence came from a man between 18 and 29 years old in good health. The genes are TRBV7-9 and TRBJ1-2; unclear D gene. The sequencing sample was made of naive CD4+ T cells sorted from blood. The subset was: CD45RA+ positively selected. Written as DNA, the CDR3 is TGTGCCAGCAGCTTAGGCTCGAGGGTATGGAATGGCTACACCTTC. The encoded protein is CASSLGSRVWNGYTF.